A single T cell receptor (beta chain) is shown here with its context. Its binding antigen is unknown. Within one base of it there is no much larger clone, and no base qualities were kept. These data are taken from a study of beta chain features in type 1 diabetes (dated 2018 in TCRdb). For the wider study: Patients and healthy donors did not differ in mean age, gender distribution, total cell number or subset yield. A total of 100 million to 110 million sorted cells were examined across all samples, and a strong correlation was observed between cell number per subset and RNA yield. In the study, recently diagnosed type 1 diabetes patients and matched healthy donors were compared on the TCRB repertoires of their sorted circulating CD4+ T cell subsets. Naive and central memory subsets were obtained from all 30 or so donors, but regulatory and stem cell-like memory subsets were isolated from only 8 patients and roughly 8 healthy donors.

Each donor gave one peripheral blood draw, averaging roughly 120 mL, which was collected into heparinised tubes. A BD FACSAria II was used to sort naive, central memory, regulatory and stem cell-like memory CD4+ T cells with a panel that included CD45RO, CCR7, CD25, CD127, CD95 and CD27. Purity was above 98% for every sorted population. PBMCs were isolated right away by Lymphoprep density gradient centrifugation and were stained directly, without culture. Samples were stained and sorted in pairs, with one healthy donor and one patient per experiment, so that batch effects were minimized. Overall study outcomes, separate from this receptor: HLA sub-analyses involved small numbers of individuals, so any influence of HLA type on TCRB rearrangement remained unresolved. Because cDNA was sequenced instead of genomic DNA, activated cells with high expression could be over-represented, although the groups did not differ in activation or CD3 levels. Naive, central memory and regulatory TCRB repertoires appeared more similar among patients than among healthy donors. At VDJ recombination sites, patients with type 1 diabetes made fewer insertions and deleted more nucleotides, a pattern implying thymic rearrangement abnormalities. PCR might favor shorter templates, but patient and control samples were amplified and corrected together, so any skew would affect both groups equally. In all four CD4+ subsets, TCRB CDR3 length was moderately but significantly shorter in type 1 diabetes patients.

After removal of 6 bases from V and 6 bases from J, the junction retains 8 bases not matched to a gene. The CDR3 contains 14 residues, cysteine and phenylalanine counted. Only the CDR3 DNA stays, 42 bases, in frame from base 1. The germline V gene (reference sequence) supplies CDR1 MNHNY and CDR2 SVGAGI. The entire amount of isolated RNA was reverse transcribed using the High Capacity cDNA Reverse Transcription Kit, so the sequenced TCRB transcripts were expressed ones. Deep immunoSEQ sequencing was performed on naive, central memory and regulatory T cell samples, with an average of around 3.5 million total reads per sample. After sorted cells were lysed in RLT buffer, RNA was extracted with DNase-treated RNeasy Micro or Mini kits, with the choice depending on cell number. To prevent cross-contamination, every cell subset was processed on its own, while patient and healthy donor samples were processed together. The immunoSEQ multiplex PCR was used to amplify TCRB sequences from cDNA, yielding 87-bp fragments that span the CDR3 region. Amplicons were sequenced on the Illumina HiSeq platform. In the source study's methods: PCR bias was computationally corrected using synthetic template baselines, reads within Hamming distance 2 were collapsed, and singletons that could not be merged were discarded. Reads were aligned against IMGT to assign V, D and J genes, CDR3 length and insertions or deletions at six rearrangement sites. Within each subset, clonotype counts were normalized to sorted cell number, and only after that were true diversity and Gini coefficients computed with the tcR R package. Repertoire sharing was quantified using the overlap coefficient calculated on TCRB nucleotide sequences. As a proxy for the pre-selection repertoire, out-of-frame TCRB sequences from naive cells were analyzed. As stored in TCRdb, this immuneACCESS dataset retains in-frame rearrangements with V and J assigned. A fraction of the clones does not appear; measured against another copy, unresolved V genes explain less than half of the discrepancy, and the remainder lacks a known reason. For V, J and clone size, that table is used; D and trimming come from the DNA. This sample comprises hundreds of thousands of clones, approximately 30% of them detected only once. About 0.065% of the sample is taken by the ten largest.

The rearranged segments are TRBV6-6 and TRBJ2-7; TRBD1 agrees with 10 junctional bases. The sequence was collected from a man in his late teens or twenties in good health. Sequences were obtained from naive CD4+ T cells from blood. According to the study, the label for this sample's cell subset or site signals: true naive CD4+ T cells. The nucleotide sequence is given as TGTGCCAGCAGAGAGACAGGGGGCAAAAGCGAGCAGTACTTC. This codes for CASRETGGKSEQYF.